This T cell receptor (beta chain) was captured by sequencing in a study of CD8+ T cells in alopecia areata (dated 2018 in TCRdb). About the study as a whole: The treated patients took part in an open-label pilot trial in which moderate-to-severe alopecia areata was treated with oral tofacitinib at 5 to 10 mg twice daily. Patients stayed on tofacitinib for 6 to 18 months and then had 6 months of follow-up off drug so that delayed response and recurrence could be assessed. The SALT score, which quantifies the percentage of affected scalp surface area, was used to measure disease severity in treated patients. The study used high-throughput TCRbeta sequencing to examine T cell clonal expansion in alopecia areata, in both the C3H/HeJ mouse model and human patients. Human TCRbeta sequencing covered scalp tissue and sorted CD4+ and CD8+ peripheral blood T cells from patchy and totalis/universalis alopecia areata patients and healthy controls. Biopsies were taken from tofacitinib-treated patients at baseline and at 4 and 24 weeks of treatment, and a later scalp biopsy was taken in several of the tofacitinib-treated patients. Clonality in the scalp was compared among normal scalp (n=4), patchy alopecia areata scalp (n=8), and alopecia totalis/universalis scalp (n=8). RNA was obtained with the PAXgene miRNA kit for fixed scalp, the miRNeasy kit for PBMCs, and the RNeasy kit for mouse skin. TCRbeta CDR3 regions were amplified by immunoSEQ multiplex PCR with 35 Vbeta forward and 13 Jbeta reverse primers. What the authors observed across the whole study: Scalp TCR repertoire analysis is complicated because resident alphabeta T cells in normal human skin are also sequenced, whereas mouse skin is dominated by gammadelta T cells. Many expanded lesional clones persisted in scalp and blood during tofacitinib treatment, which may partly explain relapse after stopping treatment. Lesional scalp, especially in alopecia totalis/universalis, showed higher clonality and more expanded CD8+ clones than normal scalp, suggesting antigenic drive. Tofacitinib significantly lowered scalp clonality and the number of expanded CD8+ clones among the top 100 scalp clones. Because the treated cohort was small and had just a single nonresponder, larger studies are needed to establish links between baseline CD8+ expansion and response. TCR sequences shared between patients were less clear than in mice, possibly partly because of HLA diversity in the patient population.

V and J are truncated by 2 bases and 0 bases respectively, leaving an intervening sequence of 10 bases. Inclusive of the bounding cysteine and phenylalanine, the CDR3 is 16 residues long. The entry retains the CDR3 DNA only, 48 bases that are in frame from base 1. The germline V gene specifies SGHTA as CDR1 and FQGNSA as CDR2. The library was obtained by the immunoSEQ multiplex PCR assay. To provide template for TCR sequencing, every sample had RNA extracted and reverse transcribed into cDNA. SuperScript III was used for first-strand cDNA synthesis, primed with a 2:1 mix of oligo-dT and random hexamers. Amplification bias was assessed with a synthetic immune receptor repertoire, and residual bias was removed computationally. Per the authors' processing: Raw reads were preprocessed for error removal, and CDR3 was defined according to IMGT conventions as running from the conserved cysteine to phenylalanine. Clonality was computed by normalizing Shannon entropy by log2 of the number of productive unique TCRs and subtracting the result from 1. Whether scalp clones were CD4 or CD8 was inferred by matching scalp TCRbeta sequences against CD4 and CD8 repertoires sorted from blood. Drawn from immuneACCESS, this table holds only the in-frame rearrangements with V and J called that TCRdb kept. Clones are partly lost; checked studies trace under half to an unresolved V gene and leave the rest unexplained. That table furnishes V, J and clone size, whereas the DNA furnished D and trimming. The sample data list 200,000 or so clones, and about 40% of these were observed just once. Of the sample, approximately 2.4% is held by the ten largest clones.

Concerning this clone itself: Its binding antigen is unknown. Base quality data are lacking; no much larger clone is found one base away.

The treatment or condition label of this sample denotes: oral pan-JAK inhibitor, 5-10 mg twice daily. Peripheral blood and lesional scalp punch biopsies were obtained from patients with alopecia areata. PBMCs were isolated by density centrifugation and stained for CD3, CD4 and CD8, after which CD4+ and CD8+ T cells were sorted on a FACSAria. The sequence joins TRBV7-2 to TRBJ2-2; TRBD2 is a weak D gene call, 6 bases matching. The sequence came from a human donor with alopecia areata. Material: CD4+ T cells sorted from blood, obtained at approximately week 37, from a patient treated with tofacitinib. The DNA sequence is TGTGCCAGCAGCTTACGGCGGGGTACGAACACCGGGGAGCTGTTTTTT. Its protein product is CASSLRRGTNTGELFF. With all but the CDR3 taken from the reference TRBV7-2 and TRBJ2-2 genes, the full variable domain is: GAGVSQSPSNKVTEKGKDVELRCDPISGHTALYWYRQSLGQGLEFLIYFQGNSAPDKSGLPSDRFSAERTGGSVSTLTIQRTQQEDSAVYLCASSLRRGTNTGELFFGEGSRLTVL.